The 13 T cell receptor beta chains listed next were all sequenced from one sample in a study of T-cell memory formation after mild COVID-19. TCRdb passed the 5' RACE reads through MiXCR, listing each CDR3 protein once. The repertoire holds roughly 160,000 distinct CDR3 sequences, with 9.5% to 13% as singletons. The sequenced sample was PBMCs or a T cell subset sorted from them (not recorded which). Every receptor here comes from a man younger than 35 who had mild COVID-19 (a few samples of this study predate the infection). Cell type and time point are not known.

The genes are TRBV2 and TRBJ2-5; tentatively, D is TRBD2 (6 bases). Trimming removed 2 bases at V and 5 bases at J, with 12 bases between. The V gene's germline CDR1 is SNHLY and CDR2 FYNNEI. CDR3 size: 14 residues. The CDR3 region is CASSERRERETQYF. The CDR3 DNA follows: TGTGCCAGCAGTGAAAGGAGGGAGCGGGAGACCCAGTACTTC.

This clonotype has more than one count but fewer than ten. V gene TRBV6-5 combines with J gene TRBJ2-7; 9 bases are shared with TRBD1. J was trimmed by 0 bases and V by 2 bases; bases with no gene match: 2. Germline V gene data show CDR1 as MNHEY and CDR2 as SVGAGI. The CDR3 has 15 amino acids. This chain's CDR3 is CASSYGTGSSYEQYV. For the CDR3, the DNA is TGTGCCAGCAGTTACGGGACAGGGAGCTCCTACGAGCAGTACGTC.

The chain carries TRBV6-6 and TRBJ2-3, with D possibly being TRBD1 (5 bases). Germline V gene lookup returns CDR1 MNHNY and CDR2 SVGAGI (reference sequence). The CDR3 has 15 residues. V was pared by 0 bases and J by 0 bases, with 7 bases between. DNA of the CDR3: TGTGCCAGCAGTTACTCGTCAGGGAGCACAGATACGCAGTATTTT. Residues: CASSYSSGSTDTQYF.

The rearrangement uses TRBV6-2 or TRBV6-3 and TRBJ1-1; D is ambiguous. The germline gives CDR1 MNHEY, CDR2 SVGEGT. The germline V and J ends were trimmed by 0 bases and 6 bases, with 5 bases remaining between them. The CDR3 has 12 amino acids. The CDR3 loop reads CASSYSRSEAFF. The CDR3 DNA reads TGTGCCAGCAGTTACTCCCGCTCTGAAGCTTTCTTT.

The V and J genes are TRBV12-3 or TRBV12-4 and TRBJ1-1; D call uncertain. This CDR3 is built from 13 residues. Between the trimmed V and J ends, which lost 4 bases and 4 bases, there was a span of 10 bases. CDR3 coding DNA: TGTGCCAGCAGTTCTGGTGTGGGCACTGAAGCTTTCTTT. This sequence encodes CASSSGVGTEAFF.

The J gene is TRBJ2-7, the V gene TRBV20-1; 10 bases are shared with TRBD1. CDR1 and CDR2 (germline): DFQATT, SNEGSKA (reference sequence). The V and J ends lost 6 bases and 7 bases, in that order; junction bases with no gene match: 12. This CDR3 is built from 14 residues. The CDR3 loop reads CSASGQGGRLEQYV. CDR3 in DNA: TGCAGTGCCAGCGGACAGGGGGGTCGATTGGAGCAGTACGTC.

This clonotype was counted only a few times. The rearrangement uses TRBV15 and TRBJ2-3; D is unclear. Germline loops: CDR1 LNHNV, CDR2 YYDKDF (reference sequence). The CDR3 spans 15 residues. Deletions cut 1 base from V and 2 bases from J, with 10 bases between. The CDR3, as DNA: TGTGCCACCAGCAGAGTTGGTGCCCACACAGATACGCAGTATTTT. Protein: CATSRVGAHTDTQYF.

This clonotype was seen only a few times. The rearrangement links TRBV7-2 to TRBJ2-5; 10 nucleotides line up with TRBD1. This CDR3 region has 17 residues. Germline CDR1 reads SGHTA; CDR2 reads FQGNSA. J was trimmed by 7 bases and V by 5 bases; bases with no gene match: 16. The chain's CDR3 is CASSVDRGRLNLGTQYF. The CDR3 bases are TGTGCCAGCAGCGTAGACAGGGGGCGATTAAACCTCGGGACCCAGTACTTC.

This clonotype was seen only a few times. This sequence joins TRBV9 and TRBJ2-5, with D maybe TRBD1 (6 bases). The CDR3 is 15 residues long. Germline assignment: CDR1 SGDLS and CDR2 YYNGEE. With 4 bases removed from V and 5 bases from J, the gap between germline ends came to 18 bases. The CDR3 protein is CASSYRLTGPETQYF. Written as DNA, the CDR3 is TGTGCCAGCAGCTATCGGCTGACAGGTCCGGAGACCCAGTACTTC.

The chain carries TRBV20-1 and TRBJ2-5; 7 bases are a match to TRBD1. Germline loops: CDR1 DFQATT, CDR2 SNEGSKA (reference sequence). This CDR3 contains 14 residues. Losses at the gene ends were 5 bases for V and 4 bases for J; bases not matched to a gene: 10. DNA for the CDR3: TGCAGTGCTGGATCCTTCACAGGGGTAGAGACCCAGTACTTC. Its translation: CSAGSFTGVETQYF.

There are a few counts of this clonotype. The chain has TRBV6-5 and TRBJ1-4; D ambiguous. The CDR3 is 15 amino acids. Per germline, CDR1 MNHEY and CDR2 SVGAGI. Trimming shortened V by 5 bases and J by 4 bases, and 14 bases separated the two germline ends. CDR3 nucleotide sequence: TGTGCCAGCAGTAGAGCCAGCCTCCATAATGAAAAACTGTTTTTT. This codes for CASSRASLHNEKLFF.

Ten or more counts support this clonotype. The CDR3 region is CASSQDPGVGRDSYEQYV. CDR3 coding DNA: TGCGCCAGCAGCCAAGATCCCGGCGTGGGCAGGGACTCCTACGAGCAGTACGTC. This rearrangement joins TRBV4-3 to TRBJ2-7; tentatively, D is TRBD1 (5 bases). The V end was cut by 0 bases, the J end by 0 bases, with 18 bases between. Germline values: CDR1 LGHNA, CDR2 YSLEER. The CDR3 is 18 residues long.

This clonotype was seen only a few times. The CDR3 protein is CASRSSTGGGNTIYF. CDR3 DNA: TGTGCCAGCAGATCTTCGACAGGGGGCGGAAACACCATATATTTT. The chain carries TRBV12-3 or TRBV12-4 and TRBJ1-3; 10 bases fit TRBD1. This CDR3 spans 15 amino acids. V gave up 6 bases and J gave up 4 bases; unmatched junction bases: 6.